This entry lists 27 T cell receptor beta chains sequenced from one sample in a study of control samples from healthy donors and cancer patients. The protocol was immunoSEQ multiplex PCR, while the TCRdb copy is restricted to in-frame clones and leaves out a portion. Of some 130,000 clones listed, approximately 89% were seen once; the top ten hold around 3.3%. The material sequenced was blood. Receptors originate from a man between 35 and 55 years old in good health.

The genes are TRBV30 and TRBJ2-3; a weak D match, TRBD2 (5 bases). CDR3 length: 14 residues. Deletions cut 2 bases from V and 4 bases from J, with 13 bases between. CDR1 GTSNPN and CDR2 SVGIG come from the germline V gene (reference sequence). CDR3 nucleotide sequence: TGTGCCTGGAGTCTACGGGGTAGCTCAGATACGCAGTATTTT. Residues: CAWSLRGSSDTQYF.

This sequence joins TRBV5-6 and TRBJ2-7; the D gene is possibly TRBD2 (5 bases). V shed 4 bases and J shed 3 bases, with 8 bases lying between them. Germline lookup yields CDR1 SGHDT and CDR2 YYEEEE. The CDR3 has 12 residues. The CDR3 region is CASSVGVYEQYF. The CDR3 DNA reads TGTGCCAGCAGCGTCGGGGTCTACGAGCAGTACTTC.

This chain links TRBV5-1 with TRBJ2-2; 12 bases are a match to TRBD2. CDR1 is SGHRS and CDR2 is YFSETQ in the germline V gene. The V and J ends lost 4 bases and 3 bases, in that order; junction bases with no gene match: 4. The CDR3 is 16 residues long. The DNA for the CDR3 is TGCGCCAGCAGCGACGGGACTAGCGGGTACACCGGGGAGCTGTTTTTT. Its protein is CASSDGTSGYTGELFF.

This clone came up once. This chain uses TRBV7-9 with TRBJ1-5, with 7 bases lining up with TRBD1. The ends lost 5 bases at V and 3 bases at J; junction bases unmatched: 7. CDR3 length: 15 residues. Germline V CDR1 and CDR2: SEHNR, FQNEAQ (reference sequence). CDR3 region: CASSAPGGVNQPQHF. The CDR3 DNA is TGTGCCAGCAGCGCTCCAGGGGGGGTCAATCAGCCCCAGCATTTT.

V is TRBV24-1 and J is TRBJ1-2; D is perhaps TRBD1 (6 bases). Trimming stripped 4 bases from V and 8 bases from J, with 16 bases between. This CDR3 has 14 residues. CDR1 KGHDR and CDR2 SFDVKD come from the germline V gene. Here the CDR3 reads CATSDRLRGRGYTF. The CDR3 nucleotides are TGTGCCACCAGTGACCGATTAAGGGGGAGAGGCTACACCTTC.

CDR3 residues: CASRDGTVQANEQFF. The CDR3 coding sequence is TGTGCCAGCAGAGATGGGACAGTGCAGGCCAATGAGCAGTTCTTC. V usage is TRBV6-5 and J usage is TRBJ2-1; 7 positions agree with TRBD1. This CDR3 contains 15 residues. Trimming cost V 6 bases and J 6 bases; bases outside gene matches: 11. Germline V gives CDR1 MNHEY, CDR2 SVGAGI.

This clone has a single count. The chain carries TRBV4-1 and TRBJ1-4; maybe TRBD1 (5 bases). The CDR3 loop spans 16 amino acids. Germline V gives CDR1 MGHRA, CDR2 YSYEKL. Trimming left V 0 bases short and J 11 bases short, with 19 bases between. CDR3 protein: CASSQEGRSRPSKLFF. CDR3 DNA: TGCGCCAGCAGCCAAGAGGGGCGCTCGCGGCCTTCGAAACTGTTTTTT.

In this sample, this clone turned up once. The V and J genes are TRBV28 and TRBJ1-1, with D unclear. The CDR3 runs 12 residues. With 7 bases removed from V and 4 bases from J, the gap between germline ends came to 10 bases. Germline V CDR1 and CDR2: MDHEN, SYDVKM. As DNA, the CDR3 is TGTGCCAGCAAGGTTGGAGGCACTGAAGCTTTCTTT. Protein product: CASKVGGTEAFF.

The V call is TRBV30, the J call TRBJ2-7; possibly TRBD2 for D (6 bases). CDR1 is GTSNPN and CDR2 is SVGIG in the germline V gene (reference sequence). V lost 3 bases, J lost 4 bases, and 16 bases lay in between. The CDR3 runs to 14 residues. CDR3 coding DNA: TGTGCCTGGAGCGGTGGGGCGGGGTTTTACGAGCAGTACTTC. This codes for CAWSGGAGFYEQYF.

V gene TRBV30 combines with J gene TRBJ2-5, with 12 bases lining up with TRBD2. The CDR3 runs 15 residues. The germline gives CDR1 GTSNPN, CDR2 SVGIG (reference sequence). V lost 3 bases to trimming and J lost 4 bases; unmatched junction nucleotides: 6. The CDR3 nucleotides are TGTGCCTGGAGAGCTAGCGGGGGGGCCGGAGAGACCCAGTACTTC. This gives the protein CAWRASGGAGETQYF.

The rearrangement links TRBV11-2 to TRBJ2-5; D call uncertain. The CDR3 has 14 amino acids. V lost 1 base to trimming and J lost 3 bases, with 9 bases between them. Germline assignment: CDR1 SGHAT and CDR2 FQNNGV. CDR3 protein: CASSLGGGKETQYF. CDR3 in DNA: TGTGCCAGCAGCTTAGGGGGTGGGAAAGAGACCCAGTACTTC.

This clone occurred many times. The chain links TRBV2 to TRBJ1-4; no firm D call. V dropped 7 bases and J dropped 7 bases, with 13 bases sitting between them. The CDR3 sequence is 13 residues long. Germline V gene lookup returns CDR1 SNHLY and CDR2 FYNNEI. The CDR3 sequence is CASKGLGGEKLFF. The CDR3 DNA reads TGTGCCAGCAAAGGGCTGGGTGGTGAAAAACTGTTTTTT.

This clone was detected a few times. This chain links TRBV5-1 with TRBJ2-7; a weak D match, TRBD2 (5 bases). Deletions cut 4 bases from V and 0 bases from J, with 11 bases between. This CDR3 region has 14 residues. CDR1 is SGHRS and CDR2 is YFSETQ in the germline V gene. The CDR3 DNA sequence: TGCGCCAGCAGCACCGGGATACTCTCCTACGAGCAGTACTTC. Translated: CASSTGILSYEQYF.

CDR3: CASSILAGGLADTQYF. DNA of the CDR3: TGTGCCAGTAGTATCTTAGCGGGGGGGCTCGCAGATACGCAGTATTTT. This chain connects TRBV19 to TRBJ2-3; 11 nucleotides line up with TRBD2. Germline loops: CDR1 LNHDA, CDR2 SQIVND (reference sequence). The V gene end was trimmed by 3 bases and the J gene end by 4 bases; junction bases not matched to a gene: 6. This CDR3 comprises 16 residues.

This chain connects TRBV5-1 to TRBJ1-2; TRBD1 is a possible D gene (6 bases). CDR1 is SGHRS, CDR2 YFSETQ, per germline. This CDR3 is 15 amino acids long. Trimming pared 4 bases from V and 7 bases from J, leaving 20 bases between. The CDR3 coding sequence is TGCGCCAGCAGCGAGCTGAGCGGGGGGGCGGCTGGCTACACCTTC. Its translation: CASSELSGGAAGYTF. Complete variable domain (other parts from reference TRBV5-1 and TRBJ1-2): KAGVTQTPRYLIKTRGQQVTLSCSPISGHRSVSWYQQTPGQGLQFLFEYFSETQRNKGNFPGRFSGRQFSNSRSEMNVSTLELGDSALYLCASSELSGGAAGYTFGSGTRLTVV.

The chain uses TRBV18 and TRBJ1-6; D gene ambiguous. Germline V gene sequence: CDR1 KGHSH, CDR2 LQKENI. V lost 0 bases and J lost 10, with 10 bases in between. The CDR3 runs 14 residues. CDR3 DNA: TGTGCCAGCTCACCACCGAAAGGGAACTCACCCCTCCACTTT. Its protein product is CASSPPKGNSPLHF.

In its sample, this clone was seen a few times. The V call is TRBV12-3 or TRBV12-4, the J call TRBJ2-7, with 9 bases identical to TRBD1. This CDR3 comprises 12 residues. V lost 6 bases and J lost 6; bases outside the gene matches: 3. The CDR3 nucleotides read TGTGCCAGCAGCCACAGGGGGCGCGAGCAGTACTTC. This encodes CASSHRGREQYF.

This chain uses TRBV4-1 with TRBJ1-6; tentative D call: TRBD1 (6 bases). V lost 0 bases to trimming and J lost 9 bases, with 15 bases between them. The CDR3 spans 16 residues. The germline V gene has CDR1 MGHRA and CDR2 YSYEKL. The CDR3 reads CASSQEEGDLFSPLHF. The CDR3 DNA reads TGCGCCAGCAGCCAAGAGGAGGGGGATCTTTTTTCACCCCTCCACTTT.

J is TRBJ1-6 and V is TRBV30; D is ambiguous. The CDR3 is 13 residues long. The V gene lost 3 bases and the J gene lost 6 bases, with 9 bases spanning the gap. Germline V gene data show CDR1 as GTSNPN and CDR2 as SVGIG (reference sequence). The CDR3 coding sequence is TGTGCCTGGAGCCGGGATTCTAATTCACCCCTCCACTTT. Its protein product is CAWSRDSNSPLHF.

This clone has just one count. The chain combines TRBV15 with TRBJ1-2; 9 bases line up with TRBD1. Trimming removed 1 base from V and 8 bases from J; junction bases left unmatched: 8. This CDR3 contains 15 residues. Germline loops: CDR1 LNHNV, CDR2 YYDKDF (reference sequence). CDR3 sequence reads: CATSRGPTTGGGYTF. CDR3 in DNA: TGTGCCACCAGCAGAGGTCCCACAACAGGGGGCGGCTACACCTTC. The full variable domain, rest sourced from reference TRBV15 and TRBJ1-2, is DAMVIQNPRYQVTQFGKPVTLSCSQTLNHNVMYWYQQKSSQAPKLLFHYYDKDFNNEADTPDNFQSRRPNTSFCFLDIRSPGLGDTAMYLCATSRGPTTGGGYTFGSGTRLTVV.

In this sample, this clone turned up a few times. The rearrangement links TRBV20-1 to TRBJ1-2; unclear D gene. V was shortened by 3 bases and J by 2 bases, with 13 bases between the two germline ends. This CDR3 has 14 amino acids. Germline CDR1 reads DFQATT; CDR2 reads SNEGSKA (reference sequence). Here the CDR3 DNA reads TGCAGTGCTAGTGTCCAGCGTGGGAACTATGGCTACACCTTC. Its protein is CSASVQRGNYGYTF.

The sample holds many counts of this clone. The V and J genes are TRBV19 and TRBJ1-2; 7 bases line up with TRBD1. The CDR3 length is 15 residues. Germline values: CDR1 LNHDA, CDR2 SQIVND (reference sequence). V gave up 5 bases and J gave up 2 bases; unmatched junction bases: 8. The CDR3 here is CASSQQGMGNYGYTF. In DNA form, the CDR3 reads TGTGCCAGTAGTCAACAGGGGATGGGCAACTATGGCTACACCTTC.

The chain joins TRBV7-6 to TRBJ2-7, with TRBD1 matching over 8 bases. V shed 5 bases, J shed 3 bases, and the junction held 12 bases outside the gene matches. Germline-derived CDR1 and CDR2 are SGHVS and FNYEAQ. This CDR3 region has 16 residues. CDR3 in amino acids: CASSPRAGQGGYEQYF. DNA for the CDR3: TGTGCCAGCAGCCCCCGAGCCGGACAGGGAGGCTACGAGCAGTACTTC.

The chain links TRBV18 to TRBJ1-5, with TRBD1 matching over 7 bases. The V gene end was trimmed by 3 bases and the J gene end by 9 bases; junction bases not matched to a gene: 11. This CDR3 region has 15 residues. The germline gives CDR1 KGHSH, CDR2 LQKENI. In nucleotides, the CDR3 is TGTGCCAGCTCACCCGCACCTGACAGGGCAAGGCCCCAGCATTTT. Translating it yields CASSPAPDRARPQHF.

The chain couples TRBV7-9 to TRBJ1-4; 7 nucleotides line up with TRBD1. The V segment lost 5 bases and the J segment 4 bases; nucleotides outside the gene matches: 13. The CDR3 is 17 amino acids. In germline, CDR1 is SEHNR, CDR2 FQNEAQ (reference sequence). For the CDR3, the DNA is TGTGCCAGCAGCCAATCGACAGGGAGGGACCTTAATGAAAAACTGTTTTTT. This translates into CASSQSTGRDLNEKLFF.

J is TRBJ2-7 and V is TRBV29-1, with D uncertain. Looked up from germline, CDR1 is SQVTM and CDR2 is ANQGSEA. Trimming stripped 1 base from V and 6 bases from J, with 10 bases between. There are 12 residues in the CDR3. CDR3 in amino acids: CSVEGQAGEQYF. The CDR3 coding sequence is TGCAGCGTTGAAGGGCAGGCTGGCGAGCAGTACTTC.

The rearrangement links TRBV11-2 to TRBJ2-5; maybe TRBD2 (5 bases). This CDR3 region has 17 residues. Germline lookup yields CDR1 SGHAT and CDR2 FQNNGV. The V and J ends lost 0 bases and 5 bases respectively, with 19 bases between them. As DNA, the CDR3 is TGTGCCAGCAGCTTAGATAATCGGGGAGACCTTTGGGAGACCCAGTACTTC. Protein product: CASSLDNRGDLWETQYF. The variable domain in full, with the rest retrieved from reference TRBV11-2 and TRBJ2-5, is EAGVAQSPRYKIIEKRQSVAFWCNPISGHATLYWYQQILGQGPKLLIQFQNNGVVDDSQLPKDRFSAERLKGVDSTLKIQPAKLEDSAVYLCASSLDNRGDLWETQYFGPGTRLLVL.